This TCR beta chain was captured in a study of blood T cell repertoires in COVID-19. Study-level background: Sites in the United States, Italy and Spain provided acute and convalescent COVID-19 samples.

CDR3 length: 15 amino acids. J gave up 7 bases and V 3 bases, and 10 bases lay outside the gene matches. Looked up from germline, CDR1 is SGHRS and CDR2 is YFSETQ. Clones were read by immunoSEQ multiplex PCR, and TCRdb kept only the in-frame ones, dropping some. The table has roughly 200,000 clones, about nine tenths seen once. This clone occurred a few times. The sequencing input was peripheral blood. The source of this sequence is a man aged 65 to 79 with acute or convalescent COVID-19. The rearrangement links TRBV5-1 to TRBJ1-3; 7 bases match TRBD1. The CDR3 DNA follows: TGCGCCAGCAGCTCCGGCTCGACAGGGCACAACACCATATATTTT. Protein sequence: CASSSGSTGHNTIYF.